Presented here are 2 T cell receptor beta chains from one specimen sequenced in a study of blood T cell repertoires in COVID-19. The assay was immunoSEQ multiplex PCR, and TCRdb's table has in-frame clones only and misses some. The repertoire has 120,000 or so clones, approximately 83% of them found once; the top ten carry around 15%. Input material: peripheral blood. These TCRs come from a woman aged 45 to 65 with acute or convalescent COVID-19.

The chain couples TRBV5-1 to TRBJ2-7; TRBD1 matches 9 bases. Trimming at V came to 4 bases and at J to 7 bases, leaving 9 bases not matched to a gene. The CDR3 consists of 14 residues. Looked up from germline, CDR1 is SGHRS and CDR2 is YFSETQ. The DNA of the CDR3 is TGCGCCAGCAGCCCCGGACAGGGGACGTGGGAGCAGTACTTC. Its protein is CASSPGQGTWEQYF.

The CDR3 region has the DNA TGTGCCAGCACTCTATCAACCTGGACCCCGGGGTACTATGGCTACACCTTC. As protein: CASTLSTWTPGYYGYTF. V and J are TRBV3-1 (or the pseudogene TRBV3-2) and TRBJ1-2; D is undetermined. The V end lost 7 bases, the J end lost 3 bases, and 24 bases lay between the germline ends. Germline V gene sequence: CDR1 LGHDT, CDR2 YNNKEL (reference sequence). The CDR3 loop spans 17 amino acids.